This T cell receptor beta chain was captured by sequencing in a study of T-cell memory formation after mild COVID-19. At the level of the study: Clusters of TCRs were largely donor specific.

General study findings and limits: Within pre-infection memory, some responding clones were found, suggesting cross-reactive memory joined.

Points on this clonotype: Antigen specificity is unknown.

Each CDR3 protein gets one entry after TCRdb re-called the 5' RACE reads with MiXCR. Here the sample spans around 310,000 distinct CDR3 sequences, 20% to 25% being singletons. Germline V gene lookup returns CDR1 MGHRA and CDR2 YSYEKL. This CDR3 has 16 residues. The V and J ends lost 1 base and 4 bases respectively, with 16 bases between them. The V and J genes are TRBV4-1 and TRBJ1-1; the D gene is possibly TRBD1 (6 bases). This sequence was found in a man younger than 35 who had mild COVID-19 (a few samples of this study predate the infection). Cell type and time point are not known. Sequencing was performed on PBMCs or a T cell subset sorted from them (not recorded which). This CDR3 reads CASSQVTGLSGTEAFF. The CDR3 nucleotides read TGCGCCAGCAGCCAAGTAACAGGGCTCTCGGGCACTGAAGCTTTCTTT.